The sequence of this T cell receptor beta chain was determined in a study of control samples from healthy donors and cancer patients (dated by TCRdb to 2020 to 2021). Including cysteine and phenylalanine, the CDR3 has 15 amino acids. Only the CDR3 DNA is retained, 45 bases long and in frame from the first base. Germline trimming: 5 bases from V, 7 bases from J; junction bases outside gene matches: 5. The germline V gene (reference sequence) specifies SGHNT as CDR1 and YYREEE as CDR2. Library preparation used the immunoSEQ multiplex PCR assay. Drawn from immuneACCESS, this table holds only the in-frame rearrangements with V and J called that TCRdb kept. Clones are partly lost; checked studies trace under half to an unresolved V gene and leave the rest unexplained. In this sample the table shows hundreds of thousands of clones, around 79% of which occur a single time. 10% to 15% of the sample belongs to the ten largest clones.

To note about this clone: Which antigen it targets is not known. The sample holds no much larger clone one base away, and base qualities are not on file.

The specimen was PBMCs. The chain couples TRBV5-4 to TRBJ1-6, with 11 middle bases fitting TRBD1. The clonotype originates from a woman aged 55-70 years with lung cancer. The CDR3 sequence is CASRAGDRGNSPLHF. At the DNA level, the sequence is TGTGCCAGCAGGGCGGGGGACAGGGGGAATTCACCCCTCCACTTT.